This record covers a single T cell receptor beta chain. The antigen is unknown. The CDR3 is 12 residues long. Between the trimmed V and J ends, which lost 0 bases and 6 bases, there was a span of 5 bases. This entry comes from a study of CD8 T cells in ankylosing spondylitis. Scientists made TCR beta libraries using quantitative 5'-RACE with molecular barcodes. A single record per CDR3 protein comes from TCRdb applying MiXCR to the 5' RACE reads. The sample shows around 90,000 distinct CDR3 sequences, roughly 27% of them seen only once. Study outcomes and limitations: Several of the motif variants were reported before in synovial fluid and blood from reactive arthritis. A motif of 7 to 9 highly homologous TCR beta variants was seen as apparently characteristic of ankylosing spondylitis blood. Within matched ankylosing spondylitis synovial fluid, disease-linked clones were reportedly significantly enriched.

V usage is TRBV12-3 or TRBV12-4 and J usage is TRBJ1-1; D is unresolved. This clonotype was obtained from a male donor with ankylosing spondylitis or in good health (not recorded which). Sequencing used blood, either unsorted or a sorted T cell fraction (not recorded which). CDR3 in amino acids: CASSLAPSEAFF. The CDR3 DNA reads TGTGCCAGCAGTTTAGCGCCTTCTGAAGCTTTCTTT.